The 27 T cell receptor beta chains below all came from one sample that was sequenced in a study of follicular helper T cells after annual influenza vaccination (dated by TCRdb to about 2017). Library method: the immunoSEQ multiplex PCR assay. Entries here come from immuneACCESS through TCRdb and include only in-frame sequences with V and J called. Some clones fail to appear in such tables; in the studies checked, an unresolved V gene covers under half of the shortfall, and the cause of the remainder is unknown. This sample gives under 12,000 clones in total; 70% to 85% of them show up just once. Of the sample, around 0.79% is held by the ten largest clones. The sequencing here drew on CXCR5- memory CD4+ T cells sorted from blood, taken 6 weeks after influenza vaccination. The sample's cell subset or site label, in plain terms: CXCR5- memory CD4 T cells. The origin of the receptors is an adult who received the influenza vaccine.

The chain is built from TRBV18 and TRBJ2-3, with D uncertain. Germline CDR1 and CDR2: KGHSH and LQKENI. This CDR3 has 13 amino acids. Trimming left V 6 bases short and J 4 bases short, with 11 bases between. The CDR3 nucleotides are TGTGCCAGCTCCCCCCGGAGCGCAGATACGCAGTATTTT. It encodes CASSPRSADTQYF.

The V call is TRBV18, the J call TRBJ2-2, with 7 bases that match TRBD1. The V gene's germline CDR1 is KGHSH and CDR2 LQKENI. After removal of 3 bases from V and 1 base from J, the junction contained 2 bases not matched to a gene. This CDR3 contains 15 residues. The CDR3 DNA is TGTGCCAGCTCACCCGGACAGGTGAACACCGGGGAGCTGTTTTTT. It specifies CASSPGQVNTGELFF.

This clone has a handful of counts. At one boundary the junction diverges from the germline segment, which might be a read error. Here the CDR3 DNA reads TGTGCCAGCAGTGAAACAGACGCCCCCAGGGGGAATTTT. The encoded protein is CASSETDAPRGNF. This sequence joins TRBV6-1 and TRBJ1-5, with 7 bases aligning to TRBD1. Germline-derived CDR1 and CDR2 are MNHNS and SASEGT. This CDR3 is built from 13 residues.

V gene TRBV7-9 combines with J gene TRBJ2-3; 8 nucleotides agree with TRBD1. This CDR3 has 19 residues. V lost 5 bases and J lost 0; bases outside the gene matches: 16. Germline CDR1 and CDR2: SEHNR and FQNEAQ (reference sequence). CDR3 sequence (DNA): TGTGCCAGCAGCCCCCTACAGGGGGTTCAATTCTCTAGCACAGATACGCAGTATTTT. Protein sequence: CASSPLQGVQFSSTDTQYF.

The J gene is TRBJ2-6, the V gene TRBV28; the match to TRBD1 covers 8 bases. CDR3 length equals 17 residues. Losses at the gene ends were 6 bases for V and 4 bases for J; bases not matched to a gene: 11. Germline loops: CDR1 MDHEN, CDR2 SYDVKM. CDR3 in amino acids: CASSRPQGAAGANVLTF. The CDR3 DNA follows: TGTGCCAGCAGCCGCCCTCAGGGGGCGGCAGGGGCCAACGTCCTGACTTTC.

The chain has TRBV11-3 and TRBJ2-2, with 10 bases fitting TRBD2. Losses at the gene ends were 4 bases for V and 1 base for J; bases not matched to a gene: 3. The germline V gene has CDR1 SGHNT and CDR2 YENEEA. This CDR3 is built from 16 residues. CDR3 in amino acids: CASSSASGGNTGELFF. The CDR3 DNA is TGTGCCAGCAGCTCCGCTAGCGGGGGGAACACCGGGGAGCTGTTTTTT.

The CDR3 DNA is TGTGCCAGCACTTATGGGCCTGACACGGAGACCCAGTACTTC. It translates to CASTYGPDTETQYF. The gene calls are TRBV5-5 and TRBJ2-5; D remains unclear. The CDR3 runs 14 residues. The V gene's germline CDR1 is SGHKS and CDR2 YYEKEE (reference sequence). V dropped 6 bases and J dropped 5 bases, with 17 bases sitting between them.

J is TRBJ1-3 and V is TRBV30, with D perhaps matching TRBD1 (5 bases). This CDR3 comprises 14 residues. The germline CDR1 and CDR2 sequences are GTSNPN and SVGIG (reference sequence). V shed 8 bases and J shed 1 base, with 15 bases lying between them. The CDR3 loop reads CAGVGERSGNTIYF. Here the CDR3 DNA reads TGTGCCGGAGTGGGGGAGAGGTCTGGAAACACCATATATTTT.

This clone was counted between two and nine times. The chain uses TRBV2 and TRBJ1-1; 7 nucleotides align to TRBD1. In germline, CDR1 is SNHLY, CDR2 FYNNEI. The CDR3 sequence is 12 residues long. V lost 5 bases and J lost 7; bases outside the gene matches: 4. The chain's CDR3 is CASSSTGLEAFF. CDR3 nucleotides: TGTGCCAGCAGTTCGACAGGGCTTGAAGCTTTCTTT. Using reference TRBV2 and TRBJ1-1 for the parts outside the CDR3, the full variable domain is EPEVTQTPSHQVTQMGQEVILRCVPISNHLYFYWYRQILGQKVEFLVSFYNNEISEKSEIFDDQFSVERPDGSNFTLKIRSTKLEDSAMYFCASSSTGLEAFFGQGTRLTVV.

This chain uses TRBV28 with TRBJ1-1, with D perhaps matching TRBD1 (5 bases). CDR1 MDHEN and CDR2 SYDVKM come from the germline V gene. The V and J ends lost 2 bases and 4 bases respectively, with 8 bases between them. The CDR3 sequence is 13 residues long. For the CDR3, the DNA is TGTGCCAGCAGTTTACGGACATCCACTGAAGCTTTCTTT. Its protein product is CASSLRTSTEAFF.

The rearrangement joins TRBV7-3 to TRBJ2-1, with a weak D call TRBD1 (8 bases). CDR1 SGHTA and CDR2 FQGTGA come from the germline V gene. Deletions cut 5 bases from V and 6 bases from J, with 17 bases between. The CDR3 is 15 amino acids. CDR3 nucleotides: TGTGCCAGCAGCGCAGGACAGGGACTACTCAATGAGCAGTTCTTC. It specifies CASSAGQGLLNEQFF.

This chain uses TRBV30 with TRBJ2-2; D is unclear. With 0 bases removed from V and 5 bases from J, the gap between germline ends came to 10 bases. There are 14 residues in the CDR3. The germline V gene encodes CDR1 GTSNPN and CDR2 SVGIG (reference sequence). The CDR3 DNA reads as TGTGCCTGGAGTGTTCTTAAGGGTACCGGGGAGCTGTTTTTT. This codes for CAWSVLKGTGELFF.

The sample holds a few counts of this clone. V gene TRBV7-2 combines with J gene TRBJ2-1; D gene uncertain. CDR1 is SGHTA, CDR2 FQGNSA, per germline. V dropped 4 bases and J dropped 2 bases, with 6 bases sitting between them. This CDR3 contains 13 residues. CDR3 loop: CASSSQTYNEQFF. CDR3 coding DNA: TGTGCCAGCAGCTCACAGACCTACAATGAGCAGTTCTTC.

The chain couples TRBV28 to TRBJ2-1; TRBD2 might be the D (6 bases). The CDR3 has 15 amino acids. V was pared by 3 bases and J by 7 bases, with 16 bases between. Looked up from germline, CDR1 is MDHEN and CDR2 is SYDVKM. In nucleotides, the CDR3 is TGTGCCAGCAGTTTGGGATCGTGGGGGGTAAATGAGCAGTTCTTC. This translates into CASSLGSWGVNEQFF. Combining the CDR3 with reference TRBV28 and TRBJ2-1 gives the whole variable domain DVKVTQSSRYLVKRTGEKVFLECVQDMDHENMFWYRQDPGLGLRLIYFSYDVKMKEKGDIPEGYSVSREKKERFSLILESASTNQTSMYLCASSLGSWGVNEQFFGPGTRLTVL.

This clone was seen just once. The chain combines TRBV9 with TRBJ2-2; 10 bases agree with TRBD2. This CDR3 has 16 residues. CDR1 is SGDLS and CDR2 is YYNGEE in the germline V gene. V trimming: 4 bases; J trimming: 3 bases; junction bases outside the gene matches: 6. CDR3 nucleotides: TGTGCCAGCAGCTCCGGGACTAGCGTTGACACCGGGGAGCTGTTTTTT. Translation gives CASSSGTSVDTGELFF.

The chain uses TRBV6-6 and TRBJ1-5; 9 bases agree with TRBD1. The CDR3 covers 16 residues. Trimming cost V 6 bases and J 7 bases; bases outside gene matches: 13. Germline CDR1 reads MNHNY; CDR2 reads SVGAGI (reference sequence). The CDR3 reads CASSDTGTGSRQPQHF. As DNA, the CDR3 is TGTGCCAGCAGCGACACCGGGACAGGGTCTCGCCAGCCCCAGCATTTT.

The rearrangement links TRBV6-4 to TRBJ2-2; D unresolved. Germline V lookup: CDR1 MRHNA, CDR2 SNTAGT. V lost 1 base, J lost 4 bases, and 4 bases lay in between. The CDR3 contains 13 residues. The DNA for the CDR3 is TGTGCCAGCAGTGACTATATCACCGGGGAGCTGTTTTTT. This encodes CASSDYITGELFF.

CDR3: CSVDRGVRGETQYF. The DNA for the CDR3 is TGCAGCGTTGATAGGGGAGTTAGGGGAGAGACCCAGTACTTC. The rearrangement uses TRBV29-1 and TRBJ2-5; either TRBD1 or TRBD2 may fit D (5 bases each). CDR1 and CDR2 (germline): SQVTM, ANQGSEA. This CDR3 has 14 amino acids. V lost 3 bases and J lost 4, with 15 bases in between.

The chain joins TRBV19 to TRBJ2-2, with no clear D. CDR3 length equals 15 residues. Trimming removed 5 bases from V and 6 bases from J, with 16 bases in between. Per germline, CDR1 LNHDA and CDR2 SQIVND (reference sequence). The CDR3 region is CASSPYGPGAGELFF. In nucleotides, the CDR3 is TGTGCCAGTAGTCCCTACGGCCCAGGCGCCGGGGAGCTGTTTTTT.

This CDR3 is CASSSRERSSAYEQYF. The CDR3 DNA is TGTGCCAGCAGCTCCAGGGAAAGATCTTCGGCTTACGAGCAGTACTTC. The rearrangement uses TRBV7-2 and TRBJ2-7; a possible D gene is TRBD1 (5 bases). Looked up from germline, CDR1 is SGHTA and CDR2 is FQGNSA. This CDR3 is built from 16 residues. With 4 bases removed from V and 4 bases from J, the gap between germline ends came to 20 bases. Supplemented by reference TRBV7-2 and TRBJ2-7, the full variable domain reads GAGVSQSPSNKVTEKGKDVELRCDPISGHTALYWYRQSLGQGLEFLIYFQGNSAPDKSGLPSDRFSAERTGGSVSTLTIQRTQQEDSAVYLCASSSRERSSAYEQYFGPGTRLTVT.

The rearrangement joins TRBV6-6 to TRBJ2-7; D remains ambiguous. There are 12 residues in the CDR3. V was shortened by 3 bases and J by 4 bases, with 7 bases between the two germline ends. CDR1 is MNHNY, CDR2 SVGAGI, per germline (reference sequence). This chain's CDR3 is CASSYRGYEQYF. CDR3 bases: TGTGCCAGCAGTTATCGTGGGTACGAGCAGTACTTC.

V usage is TRBV5-1 and J usage is TRBJ2-2, with 9 bases that match TRBD1. With V trimmed by 3 bases and J by 4 bases, 13 bases remained unmatched. Germline V lookup: CDR1 SGHRS, CDR2 YFSETQ. CDR3 length equals 18 residues. Here the CDR3 reads CASSSPRYRGRGTGELFF. The CDR3 DNA reads as TGCGCCAGCAGCTCCCCGAGGTACAGGGGGCGCGGCACCGGGGAGCTGTTTTTT.

This chain uses TRBV29-1 with TRBJ1-3, with D possibly being TRBD1 (6 bases). The V end was cut by 4 bases, the J end by 0 bases, with 10 bases between. The length of the CDR3 is 14 residues. CDR1 is SQVTM and CDR2 is ANQGSEA in the germline V gene. CDR3 amino acids: CSVAAGASGNTIYF. The DNA of the CDR3 is TGCAGCGTTGCCGCAGGGGCCTCTGGAAACACCATATATTTT.

The rearrangement links TRBV7-2 to TRBJ1-1, with 8 bases identical to TRBD1. V trimming: 5 bases; J trimming: 0 bases; junction bases outside the gene matches: 5. The CDR3 covers 15 residues. The V gene's germline CDR1 is SGHTA and CDR2 FQGNSA. The CDR3 DNA reads as TGTGCCAGCAGCACAGGACAGGGTATGAACACTGAAGCTTTCTTT. It yields the protein CASSTGQGMNTEAFF.

The V and J genes are TRBV25-1 and TRBJ2-2; TRBD1 matches 7 bases. The V segment lost 5 bases and the J segment 6 bases; nucleotides outside the gene matches: 6. The V gene's germline CDR1 is MGHDK and CDR2 SYGVNS. CDR3 length: 14 residues. The DNA for the CDR3 is TGTGCCAGCAGTCGCGCAGGGGGATCCGGGGAGCTGTTTTTT. Residues: CASSRAGGSGELFF.

This sequence joins TRBV5-1 and TRBJ2-5, with a tentative D call TRBD1 (6 bases). The length of the CDR3 is 13 residues. The V and J ends lost 4 bases and 4 bases respectively, with 11 bases between them. Germline lookup yields CDR1 SGHRS and CDR2 YFSETQ. DNA of the CDR3: TGCGCCAGCAGCCGCGAAGGGGGAGAGACCCAGTACTTC. Its protein is CASSREGGETQYF.

The J gene is TRBJ1-5, the V gene TRBV27; TRBD1 matches 9 bases. This CDR3 spans 14 amino acids. From germline, CDR1 is MNHEY and CDR2 SMNVEV (reference sequence). V gave up 4 bases and J gave up 2 bases; unmatched junction bases: 0. The CDR3 DNA reads as TGTGCCAGCAGTTGGACAGGGGGCAATCAGCCCCAGCATTTT. It encodes CASSWTGGNQPQHF.